Here is one TCR beta chain with its context. This record comes from a study of cytomegalovirus exposure and HLA in healthy donors. The PCR employed 60 Vbeta primers together with 13 Jbeta primers. Profiling relied on immunoSEQ multiplex PCR, and the TCRdb table lists in-frame clones only, not all of them. Here the sample spans 97,000 or so clones, approximately 80% being singletons. The specimen was PBMCs. This TCR came from a male donor in good health and CMV-seropositive.

The CDR3, as DNA: TGTGCCAGCGGTTCATTACTAGCGGGAGCCTACAATGAGCAGTTCTTC. It codes for CASGSLLAGAYNEQFF. The chain joins TRBV28 to TRBJ2-1; 11 bases fit TRBD2. This CDR3 has 16 amino acids. V lost 8 bases and J lost 2; bases outside the gene matches: 8. Germline assignment: CDR1 MDHEN and CDR2 SYDVKM.